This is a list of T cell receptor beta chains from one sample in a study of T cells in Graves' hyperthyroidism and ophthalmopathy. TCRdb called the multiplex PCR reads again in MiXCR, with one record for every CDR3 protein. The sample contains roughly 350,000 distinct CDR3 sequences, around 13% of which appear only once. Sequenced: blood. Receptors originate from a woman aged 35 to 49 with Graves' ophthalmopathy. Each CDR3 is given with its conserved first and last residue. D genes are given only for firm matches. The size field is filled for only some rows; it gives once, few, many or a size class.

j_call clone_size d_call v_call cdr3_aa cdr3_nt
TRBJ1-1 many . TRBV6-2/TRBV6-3 CASSFPTALSNTEAFF TGTGCCAGCAGTTTCCCGACAGCACTTTCGAACACTGAAGCTTTCTTT
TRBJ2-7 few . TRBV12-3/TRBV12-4 CASSFSGPYEQYF TGTGCCAGCAGTTTTTCAGGGCCCTACGAGCAGTACTTC
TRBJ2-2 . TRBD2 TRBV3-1 CASSPGLAGDYDGELFF TGTGCCAGCAGCCCGGGACTAGCGGGGGATTATGACGGGGAGCTGTTTTTT
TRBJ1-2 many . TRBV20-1 CSASLGGVFNYGYTF TGCAGTGCTAGTCTCGGAGGGGTCTTTAACTATGGCTACACCTTC
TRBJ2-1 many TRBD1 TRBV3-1 CASSHRDRANEQFF TGTGCCAGCAGCCACCGGGACAGGGCCAATGAGCAGTTCTTC
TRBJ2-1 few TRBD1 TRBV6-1 CASSAIDRAGNEQFF TGTGCCAGCAGTGCAATCGACAGGGCGGGCAATGAGCAGTTCTTC
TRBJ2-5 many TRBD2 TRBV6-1 CASSALLAGEETQYF TGTGCCAGCAGTGCACTACTAGCGGGGGAAGAGACCCAGTACTTC
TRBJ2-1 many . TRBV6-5 CASSYGPQGYNEQFF TGTGCCAGCAGTTACGGTCCCCAGGGCTACAATGAGCAGTTCTTC
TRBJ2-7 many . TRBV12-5 CASGLVGLGLSNYEQYF TGTGCTAGTGGTTTGGTGGGACTCGGACTGAGCAACTACGAGCAGTACTTC
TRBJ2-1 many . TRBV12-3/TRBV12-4 CASSQSLLGVTGNEQFF TGTGCCAGCAGTCAAAGTTTACTTGGGGTGACGGGCAATGAGCAGTTCTTC
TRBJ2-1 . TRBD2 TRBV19 CASGILAGGVRSYNEQFF TGTGCCAGTGGGATTCTAGCGGGAGGTGTAAGGTCCTACAATGAGCAGTTCTTC
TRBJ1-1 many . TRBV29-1 CSAAGHLEAFF TGCAGCGCGGCCGGCCACCTCGAAGCTTTCTTT
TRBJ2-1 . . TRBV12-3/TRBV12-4 CASSRALYNEQFF TGTGCCAGCAGCCGGGCCCTCTACAATGAGCAGTTCTTC
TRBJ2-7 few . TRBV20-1 CSAGQGGSYEQYF TGCAGTGCTGGACAGGGAGGGTCCTACGAGCAGTACTTC
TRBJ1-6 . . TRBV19 CASRAGSGNNSPLHF TGTGCCAGTAGAGCTGGATCGGGGAATAATTCACCCCTCCACTTT
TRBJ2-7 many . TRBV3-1 CASSHRQAVYEQYF TGTGCCAGCAGCCACCGACAGGCTGTCTACGAGCAGTACTTC
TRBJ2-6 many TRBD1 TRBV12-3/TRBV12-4 CASSPSPGQESGANVLTF TGTGCCAGCAGTCCGAGTCCGGGACAGGAGTCTGGGGCCAACGTCCTGACTTTC
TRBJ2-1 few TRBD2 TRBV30 CAWSGLGSGRGNEQFF TGTGCCTGGAGTGGGCTAGGGAGCGGGAGGGGCAATGAGCAGTTCTTC
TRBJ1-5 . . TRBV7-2 CASSLRVSNQPQHF TGTGCCAGCAGCTTACGAGTGAGCAATCAGCCCCAGCATTTT
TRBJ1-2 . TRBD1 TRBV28 CASSPNPGGKYGYTF TGTGCCAGCAGTCCTAACCCAGGGGGCAAGTATGGCTACACCTTC
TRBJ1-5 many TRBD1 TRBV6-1 CASRRQGAESQPQHF TGTGCCAGCCGTAGACAGGGGGCGGAAAGTCAGCCCCAGCATTTT
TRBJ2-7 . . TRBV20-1 CSARDLVVPYEQYF TGCAGTGCTAGAGATCTAGTAGTCCCCTACGAGCAGTACTTC
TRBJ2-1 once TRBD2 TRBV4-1 CASSLSPVQREVPSYNEQFF TGCGCCAGCAGCTTATCCCCGGTCCAGCGGGAGGTACCCTCCTACAATGAGCAGTTCTTC
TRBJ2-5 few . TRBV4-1 CASSQAGALAKETQYF TGCGCCAGCAGCCAAGCCGGGGCGCTAGCGAAAGAGACCCAGTACTTC
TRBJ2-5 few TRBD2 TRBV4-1 CASSQVSGGRETQYF TGCGCCAGCAGCCAAGTCTCGGGAGGGCGGGAGACCCAGTACTTC
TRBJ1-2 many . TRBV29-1 CSVEDLRTNYGYTF TGCAGCGTTGAAGATCTACGGACAAACTATGGCTACACCTTC
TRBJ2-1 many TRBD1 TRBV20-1 CSAGLSDRGGGEQFF TGCAGTGCTGGGCTATCGGACAGGGGAGGGGGCGAGCAGTTCTTC
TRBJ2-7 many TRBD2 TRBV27 CASSLSGLAGVPYEQYF TGTGCCAGCAGTTTATCAGGGCTAGCGGGAGTCCCCTACGAGCAGTACTTC
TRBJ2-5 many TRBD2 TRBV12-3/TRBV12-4 CASNKRGQETQYF TGTGCCAGCAATAAGCGGGGCCAAGAGACCCAGTACTTC
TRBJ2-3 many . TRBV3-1 CASSQDSPADTQYF TGTGCCAGCAGCCAAGATAGCCCCGCAGATACGCAGTATTTT
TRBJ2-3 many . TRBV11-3 CASSLSGVSTDTQYF TGTGCCAGCAGCTTGTCGGGGGTGAGCACAGATACGCAGTATTTT
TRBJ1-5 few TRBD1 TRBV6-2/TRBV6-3 CASSTILKTGLTNQPQHF TGTGCCAGCAGCACAATTCTTAAGACAGGGCTAACTAATCAGCCCCAGCATTTT
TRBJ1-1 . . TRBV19 CASSIARDTQEAFF TGTGCCAGTAGTATAGCCCGGGACACCCAAGAAGCTTTCTTT
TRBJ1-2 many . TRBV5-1 CASSLAGRVGGYTF TGCGCCAGCAGCTTGGCCGGTCGGGTTGGTGGCTACACCTTC
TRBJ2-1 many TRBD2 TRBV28 CASSLTLGWASGRAWDEQFF TGTGCCAGCAGTCTCACGTTAGGGTGGGCTAGCGGGAGGGCCTGGGATGAGCAGTTCTTC